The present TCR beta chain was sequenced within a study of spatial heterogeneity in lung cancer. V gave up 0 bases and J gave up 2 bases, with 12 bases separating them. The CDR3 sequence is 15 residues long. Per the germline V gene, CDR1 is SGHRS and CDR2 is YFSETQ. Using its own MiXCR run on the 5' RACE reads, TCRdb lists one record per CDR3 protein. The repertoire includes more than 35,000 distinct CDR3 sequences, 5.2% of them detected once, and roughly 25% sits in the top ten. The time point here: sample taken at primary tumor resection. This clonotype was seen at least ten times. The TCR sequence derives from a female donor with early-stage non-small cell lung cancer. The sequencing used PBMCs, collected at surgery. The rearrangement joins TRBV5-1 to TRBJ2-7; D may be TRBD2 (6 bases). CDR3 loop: CASSLGGVIPYEQYF. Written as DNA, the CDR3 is TGCGCCAGCAGCTTGGGGGGGGTAATCCCCTACGAGCAGTACTTC. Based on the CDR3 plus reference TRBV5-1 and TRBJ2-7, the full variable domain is KAGVTQTPRYLIKTRGQQVTLSCSPISGHRSVSWYQQTPGQGLQFLFEYFSETQRNKGNFPGRFSGRQFSNSRSEMNVSTLELGDSALYLCASSLGGVIPYEQYFGPGTRLTVT.